This T cell receptor beta chain derives from a study of blood T cells in healthy people across ages. Findings and limits, study-wide: Correlation between TCR beta diversity and naive T cell percentage was strong.

Germline assignment: CDR1 SGHRS and CDR2 YFSETQ. Trimming removed 3 bases from V and 6 bases from J; junction bases left unmatched: 10. The CDR3 totals 16 residues. The donors, all healthy, were Caucasians living in Russia, aged about 6 to 90. Using a J-beta primer mix together with a sample-barcoded 5' primer, a second PCR was run for 7 to 11 cycles. Using its own MiXCR run on the 5' RACE reads, TCRdb lists one record per CDR3 protein. This repertoire shows about 1.4 million distinct CDR3 sequences, approximately 60% found once; its top ten account for 5.5% to 8%. Note on this clonotype: Its antigen is currently unknown.

The sequence was collected from a man between 18 and 35 years old in good health. The chain carries TRBV5-1 and TRBJ1-1, with 11 nucleotides matching TRBD1. Sequences were obtained from blood. This CDR3 is CASSSGTGGDSSEAFF. The CDR3 DNA sequence: TGCGCCAGCAGCTCAGGGACAGGGGGGGATAGCTCTGAAGCTTTCTTT.